The T cell receptor beta chain under discussion was sequenced for a study of cytomegalovirus exposure and HLA in healthy donors. Study information: Early released data comprised around 80 million unique TCRs from HLA-typed donors. Out of approximately 400 genotyped donors, about 81% belonged to the Caucasian-associated ancestry cluster. Study-wide results and limits: V- and J-gene trimming in TCR beta was tied to a missense DCLRE1C variant by an analysis performed later. Exclusion as indistinguishable affected some V segments, including TRBV6-2 and TRBV6-3.

This clone was seen more than once but under ten times. As yet, its antigen is unknown. CDR1 and CDR2 (germline): SGHRS, YFSETQ. CDR3 size: 14 residues. V was pared by 4 bases and J by 5 bases, with 7 bases of the junction left unmatched. PCR primers comprised 60 Vbeta and 13 Jbeta primers. Clones were sequenced by immunoSEQ multiplex PCR, and TCRdb holds only the in-frame ones, with some missing. The sample consists of roughly 120,000 clones, roughly a tenth of them appearing once. The rearrangement uses TRBV5-1 and TRBJ2-7, with 9 bases lining up with TRBD1. The source is a man younger than 40 in good health and CMV-seronegative. Source material: PBMCs. The CDR3 DNA reads as TGCGCCAGCAGCGCTCAACAGGGGGCGGACGAGCAGTACTTC. Translated, it gives CASSAQQGADEQYF.